One and the same sample provided the 5 T cell receptor beta chains below, sequenced in a study of T-cell memory formation after mild COVID-19 (dated by TCRdb to the early 2020s). The library was obtained by 5' RACE. This sample was sequenced with an Illumina NovaSeq 6000. TCRdb itself trimmed the public reads at Q25 with fastp, ran MiXCR and retained productive beta chains. Each entry is one CDR3 protein sequence, shown with its most common DNA and genes. For this sample the table gives approximately 350,000 distinct CDR3 sequences, of which 14% were detected only once. The ten largest clones capture roughly a fifth of the sample. Sequencing was performed on PBMCs or a T cell subset sorted from them (not recorded which). The receptors were sampled from a man younger than 30 who had mild COVID-19 (a few samples of this study predate the infection). The sample titles of this study are shuffled in the database, so cell type and time point are left out; the donor was told from shared clones.

There are a few counts of this clonotype. The chain uses TRBV7-3 and TRBJ2-5; no definite D call. The V gene lost 5 bases and the J gene lost 3 bases, with 10 bases spanning the gap. The CDR3 is 13 amino acids. The germline V gene has CDR1 SGHTA and CDR2 FQGTGA. CDR3 in amino acids: CASSAGPEETQYF. CDR3 sequence (DNA): TGTGCCAGCAGCGCTGGGCCGGAAGAGACCCAGTACTTC.

The gene calls are TRBV2 and TRBJ1-1; 7 bases align to TRBD1. V lost 4 bases and J lost 7; bases outside the gene matches: 9. There are 14 residues in the CDR3. Germline CDR1 is SNHLY and CDR2 is FYNNEI. CDR3 sequence reads: CASSVLQGRDEAFF. The CDR3 coding sequence is TGTGCCAGCAGTGTACTACAGGGGAGGGATGAAGCTTTCTTT.

The genes are TRBV4-3 and TRBJ2-3, with D maybe TRBD2 (6 bases). Between the trimmed V and J ends, which lost 0 bases and 0 bases, there was a span of 10 bases. Looked up from germline, CDR1 is LGHNA and CDR2 is YSLEER. CDR3 length: 16 residues. CDR3 sequence (DNA): TGCGCCAGCAGCCAAGAGGGCGGGGCGAGCACAGATACGCAGTATTTT. Its translation is CASSQEGGASTDTQYF.

On this clonotype itself: Being one base from a much bigger clone, this may be a read error. The chain uses TRBV11-2 and TRBJ2-6; D is uncertain. The V and J ends lost 5 bases and 3 bases respectively, with 5 bases between them. CDR3 length equals 13 residues. The germline V gene has CDR1 SGHAT and CDR2 FQNNGV. The DNA of the CDR3 is TGTGCCAGCAGCGGCTATGGGGCCAACGTCCTGACTTTC. Translation: CASSGYGANVLTF.

This clonotype occurred a few times. DNA of the CDR3: TGTGCCAGCAGCTCACCAGGGGAAGTAACAGATACGCAGTATTTT. The encoded protein is CASSSPGEVTDTQYF. This chain connects TRBV11-2 to TRBJ2-3; weak D call: TRBD1 (6 bases). The CDR3 has 15 amino acids. The V and J ends lost 4 bases and 3 bases respectively, with 14 bases between them. Germline values: CDR1 SGHAT, CDR2 FQNNGV.